Below are 7 T cell receptor beta chains sequenced from a single sample in a study of Graves' ophthalmopathy and Graves' hyperthyroidism. RNA transcripts were the source from which TCR beta CDR3 regions were amplified. RT-PCR in the first round used HTBI primers; a second-round multiplex PCR followed. TCRdb redid the calling of the multiplex PCR reads with MiXCR, one entry per CDR3 protein. The sample carries roughly 600,000 distinct CDR3 sequences, less than 45% recorded once. Sequenced material: peripheral blood or thyroid tissue (not recorded which). These receptors originate from an adult man with Graves' hyperthyroidism.

V gene TRBV29-1 combines with J gene TRBJ2-6, with D perhaps matching TRBD1 (6 bases). Per germline, CDR1 SQVTM and CDR2 ANQGSEA. Trimming shortened V by 3 bases and J by 0 bases, and 18 bases separated the two germline ends. The CDR3 is made up of 18 amino acids. In DNA form, the CDR3 reads TGCAGCGTTGACGGATTGGGGCAGGGGAGCTCTGGGGCCAACGTCCTGACTTTC. This codes for CSVDGLGQGSSGANVLTF.

Points on this clonotype: One end of the junction does not line up with germline, which may come from a read error. The rearrangement uses TRBV7-2 and TRBJ2-3; D not certain. The CDR3 has 15 amino acids. Germline V gives CDR1 SGHTA, CDR2 FQGNSA. CDR3 region: CAGSLDFVVGDTQYF. Here the CDR3 DNA reads TGTGCCGGCAGCTTAGATTTTGTAGTCGGGGATACGCAGTATTTT. The full variable domain, completed using reference TRBV7-2 and TRBJ2-3, is GAGVSQSPSNKVTEKGKDVELRCDPISGHTALYWYRQSLGQGLEFLIYFQGNSAPDKSGLPSDRFSAERTGGSVSTLTIQRTQQEDSAVYLCAGSLDFVVGDTQYFGPGTRLTVL.

This clonotype came up a few times. The V and J genes are TRBV19 and TRBJ2-7; 8 bases align to TRBD1. CDR3 length: 14 amino acids. The germline V gene encodes CDR1 LNHDA and CDR2 SQIVND (reference sequence). V lost 9 bases, J lost 6 bases, and 13 bases stayed unmatched. The CDR3 is CASAVSGQGREQYF. CDR3 DNA: TGTGCCAGCGCAGTATCCGGACAGGGTCGCGAGCAGTACTTC. The variable domain in full, with the rest retrieved from reference TRBV19 and TRBJ2-7, is DGGITQSPKYLFRKEGQNVTLSCEQNLNHDAMYWYRQDPGQGLRLIYYSQIVNDFQKGDIAEGYSVSREKKESFPLTVTSAQKNPTAFYLCASAVSGQGREQYFGPGTRLTVT.

This chain connects TRBV6-5 to TRBJ2-5; D gene unclear. The germline V and J ends were trimmed by 2 bases and 4 bases, with 8 bases remaining between them. The CDR3 loop spans 13 amino acids. The germline CDR1 and CDR2 sequences are MNHEY and SVGAGI. The CDR3 DNA reads TGTGCCAGCAGTTACGACAACGGAGAGACCCAGTACTTC. Translating gives CASSYDNGETQYF.

As DNA, the CDR3 is TGTGCTAGTGGTTTGGACGGAATGGGGCCCCAGCATTTT. As protein: CASGLDGMGPQHF. V gene TRBV12-5 combines with J gene TRBJ1-5; D unclear. The CDR3 runs to 13 residues. Trimming left V 1 base short and J 9 bases short, with 10 bases between. Germline V gene data show CDR1 as LGHNT and CDR2 as FRNRAP.

The CDR3 here is CASSLRRAYMPYEQYF. The CDR3, as DNA: TGTGCCAGCAGTTTACGGCGGGCTTACATGCCCTACGAGCAGTACTTC. This chain links TRBV27 with TRBJ2-7; possibly TRBD2 for D (5 bases). Germline CDR1 is MNHEY and CDR2 is SMNVEV (reference sequence). CDR3 length: 16 amino acids. V gave up 2 bases and J gave up 2 bases, with 16 bases separating them.

The chain has TRBV24-1 and TRBJ2-5, with 9 positions matching TRBD1. Trimming at V came to 3 bases and at J to 7 bases, leaving 8 bases not matched to a gene. The V gene's germline CDR1 is KGHDR and CDR2 SFDVKD. The CDR3 spans 15 residues. CDR3 nucleotides: TGTGCCACCAGTGATACCCGGACAGGGGTTAGGACCCAGTACTTC. The encoded protein is CATSDTRTGVRTQYF.